This T cell receptor (beta chain) was recorded in a study of CD8 T cells in ankylosing spondylitis. Study-level findings and limits: Disease-linked clones reportedly concentrated significantly in matched ankylosing spondylitis synovial fluid. Ankylosing spondylitis blood appeared to be characterized by a TCR beta motif of eight highly homologous variants. Within peripheral blood, clones linked to disease were CD8+ and relatively rare.

This clonotype was seen at least ten times. Its antigen is as yet unknown. Quantitative 5'-RACE with molecular barcodes generated TCR beta libraries. MiXCR, run by TCRdb on the 5' RACE reads, gives a single entry per CDR3 protein. The sample contains about 220,000 distinct CDR3 sequences, 8% to 11% of which appear only once. The V and J ends lost 3 bases and 4 bases respectively, with 12 bases between them. CDR1 SGHTA and CDR2 FQGNSA come from the germline V gene. The CDR3 totals 14 residues. Specimen: blood, either unsorted or a sorted T cell fraction (not recorded which). This TCR was sampled from a male donor with ankylosing spondylitis or in good health (not recorded which). The rearrangement joins TRBV7-2 to TRBJ2-5; D remains unclear. The CDR3 bases are TGTGCCAGCAGCTTTCGATATAGGGCAGAGACCCAGTACTTC. This codes for CASSFRYRAETQYF. Variable domain in full (rest from reference TRBV7-2 and TRBJ2-5): GAGVSQSPSNKVTEKGKDVELRCDPISGHTALYWYRQSLGQGLEFLIYFQGNSAPDKSGLPSDRFSAERTGGSVSTLTIQRTQQEDSAVYLCASSFRYRAETQYFGPGTRLLVL.